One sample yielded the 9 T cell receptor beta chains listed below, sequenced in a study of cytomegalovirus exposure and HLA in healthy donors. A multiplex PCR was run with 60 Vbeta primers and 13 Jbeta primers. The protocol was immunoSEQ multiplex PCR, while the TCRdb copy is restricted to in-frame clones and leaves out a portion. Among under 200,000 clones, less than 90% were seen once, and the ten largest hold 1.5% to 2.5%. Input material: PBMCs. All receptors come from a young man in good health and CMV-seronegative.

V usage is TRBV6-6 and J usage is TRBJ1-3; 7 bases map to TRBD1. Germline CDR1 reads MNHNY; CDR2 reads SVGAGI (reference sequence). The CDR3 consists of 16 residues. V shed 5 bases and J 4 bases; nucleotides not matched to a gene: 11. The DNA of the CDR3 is TGTGCCAGCAGTACGACCGGGACAGCAGTCGGAAACACCATATATTTT. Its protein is CASSTTGTAVGNTIYF.

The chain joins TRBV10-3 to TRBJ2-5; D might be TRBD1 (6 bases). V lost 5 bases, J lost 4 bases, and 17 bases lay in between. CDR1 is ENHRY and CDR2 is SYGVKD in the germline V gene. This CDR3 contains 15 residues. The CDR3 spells CAISWDTSNSETQYF. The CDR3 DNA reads TGTGCCATCAGTTGGGACACTAGTAACTCAGAGACCCAGTACTTC.

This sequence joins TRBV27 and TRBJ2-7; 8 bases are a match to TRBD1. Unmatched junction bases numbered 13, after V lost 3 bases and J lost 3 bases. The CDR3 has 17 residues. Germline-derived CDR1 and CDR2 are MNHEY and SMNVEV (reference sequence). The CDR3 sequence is CASSFDLGGTGDYEQYF. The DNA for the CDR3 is TGTGCCAGCAGTTTCGATCTCGGAGGGACAGGAGACTACGAGCAGTACTTC.

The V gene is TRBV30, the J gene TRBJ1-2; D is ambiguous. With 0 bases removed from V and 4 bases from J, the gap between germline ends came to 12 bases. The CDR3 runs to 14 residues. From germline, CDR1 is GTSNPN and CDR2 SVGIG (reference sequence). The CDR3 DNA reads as TGTGCCTGGAGTGTACGTATAGACATCTATGGCTACACCTTC. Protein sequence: CAWSVRIDIYGYTF. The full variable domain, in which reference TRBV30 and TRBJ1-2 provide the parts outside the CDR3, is SQTIHQWPATLVQPVGSPLSLECTVEGTSNPNLYWYRQAAGRGLQLLFYSVGIGQISSEVPQNLSASRPQDRQFILSSKKLLLSDSGFYLCAWSVRIDIYGYTFGSGTRLTVV.

CDR3 DNA: TGTGCCAGCAGTCACCGGGGGGGATTGGACACCGGGGAGCTGTTTTTT. Encoded protein: CASSHRGGLDTGELFF. The chain links TRBV13 to TRBJ2-2, with 8 bases that match TRBD2. V trimming: 6 bases; J trimming: 3 bases; junction bases outside the gene matches: 9. Germline CDR1 PRHDT, CDR2 FYEKMQ (reference sequence). There are 16 residues in the CDR3.

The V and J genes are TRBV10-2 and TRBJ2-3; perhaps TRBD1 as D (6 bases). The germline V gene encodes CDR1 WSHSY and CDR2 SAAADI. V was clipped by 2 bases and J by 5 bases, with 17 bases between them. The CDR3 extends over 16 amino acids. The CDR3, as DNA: TGCGCCAGCAGTGAGGTGGAGGCAGGGGATAAAGATACGCAGTATTTT. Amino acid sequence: CASSEVEAGDKDTQYF.

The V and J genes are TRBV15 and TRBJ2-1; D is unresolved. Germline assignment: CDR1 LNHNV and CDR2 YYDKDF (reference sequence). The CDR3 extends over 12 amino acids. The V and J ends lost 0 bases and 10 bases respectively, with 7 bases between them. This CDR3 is CATSRDRFEQFF. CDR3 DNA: TGTGCCACCAGCAGAGATCGTTTCGAGCAGTTCTTC.

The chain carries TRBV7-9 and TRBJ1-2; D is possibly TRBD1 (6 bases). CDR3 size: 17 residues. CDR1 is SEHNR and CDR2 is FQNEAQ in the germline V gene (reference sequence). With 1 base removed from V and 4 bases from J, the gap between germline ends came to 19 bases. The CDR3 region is CASSLVGRQGPFYGYTF. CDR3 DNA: TGTGCCAGCAGCTTAGTGGGGCGGCAGGGGCCCTTCTATGGCTACACCTTC.

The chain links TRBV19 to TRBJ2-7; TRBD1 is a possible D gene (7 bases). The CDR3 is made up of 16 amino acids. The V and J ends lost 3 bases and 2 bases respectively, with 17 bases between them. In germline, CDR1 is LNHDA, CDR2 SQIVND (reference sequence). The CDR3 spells CASSIAIGRGAYEQYF. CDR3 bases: TGTGCCAGTAGTATCGCTATCGGCAGGGGGGCCTACGAGCAGTACTTC. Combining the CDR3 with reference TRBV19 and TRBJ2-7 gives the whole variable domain DGGITQSPKYLFRKEGQNVTLSCEQNLNHDAMYWYRQDPGQGLRLIYYSQIVNDFQKGDIAEGYSVSREKKESFPLTVTSAQKNPTAFYLCASSIAIGRGAYEQYFGPGTRLTVT.